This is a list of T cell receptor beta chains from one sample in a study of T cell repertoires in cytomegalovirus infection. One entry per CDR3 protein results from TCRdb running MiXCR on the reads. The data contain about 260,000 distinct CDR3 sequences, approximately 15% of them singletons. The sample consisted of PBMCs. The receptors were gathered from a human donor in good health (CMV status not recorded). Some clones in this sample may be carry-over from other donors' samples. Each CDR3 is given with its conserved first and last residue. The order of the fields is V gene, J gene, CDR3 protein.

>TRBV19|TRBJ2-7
CASSVSGRGNEQYF
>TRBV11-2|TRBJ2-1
CASSLLAAPYNEQFF
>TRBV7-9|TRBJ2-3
CASSFLQSGAQYF
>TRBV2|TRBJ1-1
CASLWAPRGNTEAFF
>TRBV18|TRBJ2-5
CASSPETGSTGGETQYF
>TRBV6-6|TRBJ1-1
CASSYSGERAEAFF
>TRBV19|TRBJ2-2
CASSRDPGSGELFF
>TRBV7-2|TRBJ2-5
CASSLEQIQYF
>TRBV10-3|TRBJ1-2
CAIKGTVYGYTF
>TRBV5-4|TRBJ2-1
CASSTYGEQFF
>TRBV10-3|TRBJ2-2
CAIETETRAGELFF
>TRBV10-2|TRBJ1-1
CASSESSAMNTEAFF
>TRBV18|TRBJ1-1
CASSPGTRGFNTEAFF
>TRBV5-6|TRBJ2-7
CASSMLGAVYEQYF
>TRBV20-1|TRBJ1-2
CSARERTIIYGYTF
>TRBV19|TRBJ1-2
CASTRDSFYGYTF
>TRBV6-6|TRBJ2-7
CASSSAVQGLEQYF
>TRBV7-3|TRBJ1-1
CASALKPNTEAFF
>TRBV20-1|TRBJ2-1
CSARDFAGSSYNEQFF
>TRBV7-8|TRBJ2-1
CASSPAKGKSNEQFF
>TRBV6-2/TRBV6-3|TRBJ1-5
CATSRGFQPQHF
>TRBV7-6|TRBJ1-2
CASSLGPTGVGGYTF
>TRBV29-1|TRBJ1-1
CSPGRGSEAFF
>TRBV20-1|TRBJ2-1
CSAIPRQGLAGWNEQFF
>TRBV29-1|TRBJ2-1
CSATGRDNEQFF
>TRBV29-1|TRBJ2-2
CSPRSQGPANTGELFF
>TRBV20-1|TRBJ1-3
CSASERAAGNTIYF
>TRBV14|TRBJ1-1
CASSVQGTWQAFF
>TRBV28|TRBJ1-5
CASRGTDRHSNQPQHF
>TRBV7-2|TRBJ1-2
CASSLGPGPEGSGYTF
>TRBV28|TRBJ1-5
CASSSRLPRDVAGGASNQPQHF